The T cell receptor (beta chain) described here comes from a study of T cell responses to AZD1222 COVID-19 vaccine. Second-dose schedules of about 4 or about 12 weeks were combined. Study conclusions and caveats: Seropositivity was recorded at baseline in only a handful of AZD1222 recipients. Among vaccine-associated CD4 TCRs, coverage spanned spike, with dominance at 160-218 and 743-854.

Points on this clone: Its antigen is undetermined.

Generated by immunoSEQ multiplex PCR, the TCRdb table keeps only in-frame clones and is missing some. The table shows approximately 130,000 clones, with approximately 88% occurring only once. J gave up 4 bases and V 6 bases, and 11 bases lay outside the gene matches. CDR1 is MNHEY and CDR2 is SVGAGI in the germline V gene. The CDR3 is 15 residues long. The V and J genes are TRBV6-5 and TRBJ2-7; 8 bases match TRBD2. The receptor was derived from an adult who received the AZD1222 COVID-19 vaccine. The material was peripheral blood, obtained 28 days after the second AZD1222 dose. CDR3 DNA: TGTGCCAGCAGAAAAGCGGGAGACGATTCGTACGAGCAGTACTTC. Translating it yields CASRKAGDDSYEQYF.